The clone carrying this T cell receptor (beta chain) was detected ten times or more. Its matching antigen is unknown. This entry comes from a study of early T cells in non-severe SARS-CoV-2 infection. General study findings and limits: VDJdb matching skewed toward anti-spike CD8 responses, missing private and CD4 specificities.

V lost 6 bases and J lost 1, with 15 bases in between. CDR1 is DFQATT and CDR2 is SNEGSKA in the germline V gene (reference sequence). The CDR3 length is 14 residues. TCRdb redid the calling of the 5' RACE reads with MiXCR, one entry per CDR3 protein. The data show roughly 51,000 distinct CDR3 sequences, roughly 6% seen once. This chain joins TRBV20-1 and TRBJ1-1; D call uncertain. The TCR was taken from an adult who was a healthcare worker with PCR-confirmed SARS-CoV-2 infection or an uninfected control (not recorded which). The sequenced sample was whole blood, obtained at baseline. The DNA of the CDR3 is TGCAGTGCCACGCGTTCTGGGCCGAACACTGAAGCTTTCTTT. It encodes CSATRSGPNTEAFF.